These T cell receptor beta chains were read from a single sample in a study of T cells in localized non-small cell lung cancer. Libraries were prepared by immunoSEQ multiplex PCR; TCRdb keeps only in-frame clonotypes and omits some of them. The sample contains around 64,000 clones, 81% of which appear only once. The material sequenced was PBMCs, taken before any cancer treatment. The receptors stem from a man aged 35 to 70 with stage II lung adenocarcinoma. Both conserved end residues are trimmed from each CDR3.

V gene: TRBV9
J gene: TRBJ1-3
CDR3 protein: ASSVGHRVSGNTIY

V gene: TRBV19
J gene: TRBJ1-1
CDR3 protein: ASSRLQGPDTEAF

V gene: TRBV7-9
J gene: TRBJ1-2
CDR3 protein: ASSEVRGTYGYT

V gene: TRBV18
J gene: TRBJ2-3
CDR3 protein: ASSPSRADTQY

V gene: TRBV28
J gene: TRBJ1-5
CDR3 protein: ASTQGQFNSNQPQH

V gene: TRBV19
J gene: TRBJ2-7
CDR3 protein: ASNPGSSYEQY

V gene: TRBV27
J gene: TRBJ1-5
CDR3 protein: ASSTYSNQPQH

V gene: TRBV5-4
J gene: TRBJ2-2
CDR3 protein: ASSLDLGAGENTGELF

V gene: TRBV19
J gene: TRBJ2-1
CDR3 protein: ASSTGTSGYNEQF

V gene: TRBV7-9
J gene: TRBJ2-5
CDR3 protein: ASSLSGSETQY

V gene: TRBV27
J gene: TRBJ1-5
CDR3 protein: ASSSTTGGGQPQH

V gene: TRBV7-2
J gene: TRBJ2-5
CDR3 protein: ASSLGGTVQETQY

V gene: TRBV5-1
J gene: TRBJ2-7
CDR3 protein: ASSLSGQGSREQY

V gene: TRBV4-2
J gene: TRBJ2-1
CDR3 protein: ASSQEASGSYNEQF

V gene: TRBV15
J gene: TRBJ2-7
CDR3 protein: ATSKIGNEQY

V gene: TRBV7-6
J gene: TRBJ2-5
CDR3 protein: ASSNIQETQY

V gene: TRBV5-1
J gene: TRBJ2-1
CDR3 protein: ASSLGGGSYNEQF

V gene: TRBV5-1
J gene: TRBJ2-1
CDR3 protein: ASTTSEAYNEQF

V gene: TRBV2
J gene: TRBJ2-1
CDR3 protein: ASSDWEEQF

V gene: TRBV2
J gene: TRBJ2-4
CDR3 protein: ASSGDRLAKNIQY

V gene: TRBV4-3
J gene: TRBJ1-2
CDR3 protein: ASSQDRKTTYGYT

V gene: TRBV7-2
J gene: TRBJ2-7
CDR3 protein: ASSLTPSGRALDEQY

V gene: TRBV6-1
J gene: TRBJ1-5
CDR3 protein: ASSYNSAGQPQH

V gene: TRBV30
J gene: TRBJ2-1
CDR3 protein: AWRQDAGAYNEQF

V gene: TRBV10-1
J gene: TRBJ1-5
CDR3 protein: ASSNDRGTGQPQH

V gene: TRBV19
J gene: TRBJ2-1
CDR3 protein: ASSVGLAGVEQF

V gene: TRBV27
J gene: TRBJ2-5
CDR3 protein: ASSLGGLPIQETQY

V gene: TRBV6-1
J gene: TRBJ2-5
CDR3 protein: ASSEGAASVY

V gene: TRBV19
J gene: TRBJ2-3
CDR3 protein: ASSFQGALTDTQY